This passage covers 14 T cell receptor beta chains from one sample sequenced in a study of blood T cells in healthy people across ages. The use of a sample-barcoded 5' primer and a J-beta primer mix characterized a second PCR of roughly 6 to 11 cycles. TCRdb analysed the 5' RACE reads with MiXCR anew, one entry per CDR3 protein. In the table there are under 2 million distinct CDR3 sequences, around 35% of which are singletons. The sample was blood. The receptors were sampled from a woman in her thirties in good health.

V is TRBV7-9 and J is TRBJ2-1; 7 bases align to TRBD1. Losses at the gene ends were 5 bases for V and 8 bases for J; bases not matched to a gene: 12. Germline CDR1 reads SEHNR; CDR2 reads FQNEAQ (reference sequence). The CDR3 sequence is 15 residues long. CDR3: CASSQRGLRDDEQFF. In nucleotides, the CDR3 is TGTGCCAGCAGCCAGAGGGGGCTTCGGGACGATGAGCAGTTCTTC.

This clonotype occurred a few times. Here the CDR3 reads CASNVPSSGINGNIQYF. CDR3 nucleotides: TGTGCCAGCAACGTTCCAAGTAGCGGGATCAACGGGAACATTCAGTACTTC. The rearrangement uses TRBV2 and TRBJ2-4, with TRBD2 matching over 8 bases. V lost 7 bases to trimming and J lost 7 bases; unmatched junction nucleotides: 18. CDR3 size: 17 residues. Germline CDR1 SNHLY, CDR2 FYNNEI.

There are a few counts of this clonotype. This chain links TRBV11-2 with TRBJ2-7; D assignment may be TRBD1 or TRBD2 (5 bases each). The germline V gene encodes CDR1 SGHAT and CDR2 FQNNGV. CDR3 length: 15 amino acids. Between the trimmed V and J ends, which lost 5 bases and 4 bases, there was a span of 18 bases. As DNA, the CDR3 is TGTGCCAGCAGCCCAGCATGGGACGGGAAGTACGAGCAGTACTTC. It encodes CASSPAWDGKYEQYF. Supplemented by reference TRBV11-2 and TRBJ2-7, the full variable domain reads EAGVAQSPRYKIIEKRQSVAFWCNPISGHATLYWYQQILGQGPKLLIQFQNNGVVDDSQLPKDRFSAERLKGVDSTLKIQPAKLEDSAVYLCASSPAWDGKYEQYFGPGTRLTVT.

This clonotype was detected a few times. Compared with germline, one end of the junction differs, possibly owing to a read error. This chain uses TRBV5-4 with TRBJ2-5; the D gene is possibly TRBD2 (6 bases). Germline CDR1 reads SGHNT; CDR2 reads YYREEE (reference sequence). The CDR3 is 16 residues long. The DNA for the CDR3 is TGTGCCAGCAGGAGGGAGGAGGGCTCCGGCCAAGAGACCCGGTACTTC. Translation gives CASRREEGSGQETRYF.

This clonotype was counted a few times. V usage is TRBV5-5 and J usage is TRBJ2-1; TRBD2 aligns across 13 bases. The CDR3 has 16 residues. CDR1 is SGHKS, CDR2 YYEKEE, per germline (reference sequence). V dropped 4 bases and J dropped 4; count of bases not matched to a gene: 5. In nucleotides, the CDR3 is TGTGCCAGCAGCCAGGGACTAGCGGGGATTTACAATGAGCAGTTCTTC. It specifies CASSQGLAGIYNEQFF.

V and J are TRBV30 and TRBJ1-1, with a weak D call TRBD1 (5 bases). This CDR3 region has 12 residues. Germline V gene lookup returns CDR1 GTSNPN and CDR2 SVGIG (reference sequence). V was cut by 0 bases and J by 5 bases, with 7 bases left in between. The CDR3 is CAWSVGVTEAFF. CDR3 coding DNA: TGTGCCTGGAGTGTGGGGGTTACTGAAGCTTTCTTT.

The chain uses TRBV11-2 and TRBJ2-6, with D tentatively TRBD1 (5 bases). V lost 2 bases and J 0 bases, leaving 14 bases between the germline ends. The germline V gene encodes CDR1 SGHAT and CDR2 FQNNGV. The CDR3 sequence is 18 residues long. The CDR3 DNA reads TGTGCCAGCAGCTTAACGGACACGGGTGTCTCTGGGGCCAACGTCCTGACTTTC. This gives the protein CASSLTDTGVSGANVLTF. Based on the CDR3 plus reference TRBV11-2 and TRBJ2-6, the full variable domain is EAGVAQSPRYKIIEKRQSVAFWCNPISGHATLYWYQQILGQGPKLLIQFQNNGVVDDSQLPKDRFSAERLKGVDSTLKIQPAKLEDSAVYLCASSLTDTGVSGANVLTFGAGSRLTVL.

This clonotype has just one count. The rearrangement uses TRBV5-1 and TRBJ1-1; no firm D call. Trimming left V 0 bases short and J 7 bases short, with 10 bases between. Germline V CDR1 and CDR2: SGHRS, YFSETQ. The CDR3 loop spans 13 amino acids. The CDR3 sequence is CASSLVPGGEAFF. The CDR3 nucleotides read TGCGCCAGCAGCTTGGTTCCCGGTGGTGAAGCTTTCTTT. The variable domain in full, with the rest retrieved from reference TRBV5-1 and TRBJ1-1, is KAGVTQTPRYLIKTRGQQVTLSCSPISGHRSVSWYQQTPGQGLQFLFEYFSETQRNKGNFPGRFSGRQFSNSRSEMNVSTLELGDSALYLCASSLVPGGEAFFGQGTRLTVV.

The DNA of the CDR3 is TGTGCCACCAGCCCGGGGGGGGAGGGGAACACTGAAGCTTTCTTT. The encoded protein is CATSPGGEGNTEAFF. The J gene is TRBJ1-1, the V gene TRBV15; TRBD1 might be the D (5 bases). This CDR3 is built from 15 residues. CDR1 and CDR2 (germline): LNHNV, YYDKDF (reference sequence). Deletions cut 5 bases from V and 1 base from J, with 14 bases between.

This clonotype was counted a few times. The V call is TRBV11-2, the J call TRBJ2-3; TRBD2 agrees at 14 bases. This CDR3 region has 16 residues. V shed 4 bases, J shed 8 bases, and the junction held 8 bases outside the gene matches. Germline assignment: CDR1 SGHAT and CDR2 FQNNGV. The DNA of the CDR3 is TGTGCCAGCAGCTGGGGACTAGCGGGGGATTTTGTTACGCAGTATTTT. This translates into CASSWGLAGDFVTQYF.

This sequence joins TRBV27 and TRBJ2-1; 7 positions agree with TRBD2. The CDR3 runs to 15 residues. The ends lost 5 bases at V and 3 bases at J; junction bases unmatched: 7. CDR1 is MNHEY, CDR2 SMNVEV, per germline (reference sequence). The CDR3 DNA reads TGTGCCAGCAGTCCAGGCGAGCGGGGCTACAATGAGCAGTTCTTC. Its translation is CASSPGERGYNEQFF.

In its sample, this clonotype was seen a few times. This sequence joins TRBV7-9 and TRBJ2-7, with TRBD1 identical over 8 bases. The V and J ends lost 5 bases and 2 bases, in that order; junction bases with no gene match: 8. This CDR3 comprises 15 residues. Germline V lookup: CDR1 SEHNR, CDR2 FQNEAQ (reference sequence). The CDR3 DNA follows: TGTGCCAGCAGCGTAGAGACAGGGGAGACCTACGAGCAGTACTTC. This encodes CASSVETGETYEQYF.

The V call is TRBV7-3, the J call TRBJ1-6; weak D call: TRBD1 (5 bases). The germline V gene encodes CDR1 SGHTA and CDR2 FQGTGA. CDR3 length: 13 residues. The V gene lost 5 bases and the J gene lost 5 bases, with 7 bases spanning the gap. The CDR3 loop is CASSLRDNSPLHF. The CDR3 DNA follows: TGTGCCAGCAGCCTCAGGGATAATTCACCCCTCCACTTT.

The genes are TRBV7-3 and TRBJ2-3, with 8 bases aligning to TRBD2. The germline gives CDR1 SGHTA, CDR2 FQGTGA. The junction had 14 bases not matched to a gene; V was cut back by 5 bases and J by 7 bases. The CDR3 contains 16 residues. CDR3 in DNA: TGTGCCAGCAGCCCCGGACTAGCATCTTTACTAAATACGCAGTATTTT. Translating it yields CASSPGLASLLNTQYF.